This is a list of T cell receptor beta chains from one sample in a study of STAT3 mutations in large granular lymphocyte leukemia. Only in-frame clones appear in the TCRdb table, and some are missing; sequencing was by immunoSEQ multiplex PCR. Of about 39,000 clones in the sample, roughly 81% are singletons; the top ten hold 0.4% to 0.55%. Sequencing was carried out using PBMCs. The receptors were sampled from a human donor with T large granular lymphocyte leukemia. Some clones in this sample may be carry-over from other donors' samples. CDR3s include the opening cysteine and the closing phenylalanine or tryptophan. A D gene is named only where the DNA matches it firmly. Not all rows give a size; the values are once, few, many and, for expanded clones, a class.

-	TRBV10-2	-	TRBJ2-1	CASSPSGGVGYNEQFF	TGCGCCAGCAGTCCCTCCGGAGGGGTGGGCTACAATGAGCAGTTCTTC
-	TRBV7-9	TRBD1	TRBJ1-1	CASRPDRGRGGTFF	TGTGCCAGCAGACCGGACAGGGGCAGAGGGGGAACTTTCTTT
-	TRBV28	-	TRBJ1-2	CASSLGGAGYGYTF	TGTGCCAGCAGTTTAGGGGGCGCAGGCTATGGCTACACCTTC
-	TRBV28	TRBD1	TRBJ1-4	CASSLLIPQGANEKLFF	TGTGCCAGCAGTTTATTGATCCCCCAGGGGGCTAATGAAAAACTGTTTTTT
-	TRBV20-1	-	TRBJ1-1	CSAGGTVGAFF	TGCAGTGCGGGGGGGACCGTGGGAGCTTTCTTT
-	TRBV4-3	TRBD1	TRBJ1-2	CASSQWRTGGGNGYTF	TGCGCCAGCAGCCAATGGAGAACAGGGGGCGGGAATGGCTACACCTTC
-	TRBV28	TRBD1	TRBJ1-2	CASRRQGERYGYTF	TGTGCCAGCAGACGACAGGGGGAACGGTATGGCTACACCTTC
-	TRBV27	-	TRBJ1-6	CASSFYGQTINSPLHF	TGTGCCAGCAGCTTTTACGGACAAACCATTAATTCACCCCTCCACTTT
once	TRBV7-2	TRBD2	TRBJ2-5	CASSLGTSGVETQYF	TGTGCCAGCAGCTTGGGGACTAGCGGGGTAGAGACCCAGTACTTC
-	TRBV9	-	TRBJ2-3	CASSADGASTDTQYF	TGTGCCAGCAGCGCGGACGGTGCTAGCACAGATACGCAGTATTTT